This T cell receptor (beta chain) emerged from a study of blood T cell repertoires in COVID-19. Overall study: T cells, B-cell-depleted T cells, or PBMCs provided the cDNA or gDNA that served as material.

This clone was counted ten times or more. There are 16 residues in the CDR3. Trimming took off 1 base at V and 2 bases at J, with 15 bases between the two ends. Germline V gene lookup returns CDR1 SGHDN and CDR2 FVKESK. The data were produced by immunoSEQ multiplex PCR, yet TCRdb's version contains in-frame clones alone and is incomplete. The sample lists hundreds of thousands of clones, over 75% occurring once. Material: peripheral blood. The sequence was collected from a man aged 50 to 59 with active or convalescent COVID-19. The rearrangement joins TRBV14 to TRBJ2-7; D perhaps matches TRBD1 (6 bases). The CDR3 DNA sequence: TGTGCCAGCAGCCAAGGACCTTGGGGGCAGACCTACGAGCAGTACTTC. This gives the protein CASSQGPWGQTYEQYF.